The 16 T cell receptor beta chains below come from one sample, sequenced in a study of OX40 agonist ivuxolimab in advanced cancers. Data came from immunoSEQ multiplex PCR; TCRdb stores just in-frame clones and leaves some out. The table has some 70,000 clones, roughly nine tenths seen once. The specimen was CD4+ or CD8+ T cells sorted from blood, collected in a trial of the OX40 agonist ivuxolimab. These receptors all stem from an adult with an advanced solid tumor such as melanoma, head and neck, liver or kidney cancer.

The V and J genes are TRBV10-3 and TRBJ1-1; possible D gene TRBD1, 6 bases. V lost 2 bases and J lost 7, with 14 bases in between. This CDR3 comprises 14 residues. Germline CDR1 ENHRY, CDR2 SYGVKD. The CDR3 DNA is TGTGCCATCAGTGAGGGCACAGGGAGAGGTGAAGCTTTCTTT. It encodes CAISEGTGRGEAFF.

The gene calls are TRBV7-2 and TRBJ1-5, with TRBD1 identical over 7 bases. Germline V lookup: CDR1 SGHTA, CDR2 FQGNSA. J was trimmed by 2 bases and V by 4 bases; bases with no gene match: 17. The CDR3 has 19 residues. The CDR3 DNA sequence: TGTGCCAGCAGCTCTTCGTCCATCCGACAGGGACGGGGCAATCAGCCCCAGCATTTT. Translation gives CASSSSSIRQGRGNQPQHF. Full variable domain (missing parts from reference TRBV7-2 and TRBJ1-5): GAGVSQSPSNKVTEKGKDVELRCDPISGHTALYWYRQSLGQGLEFLIYFQGNSAPDKSGLPSDRFSAERTGGSVSTLTIQRTQQEDSAVYLCASSSSSIRQGRGNQPQHFGDGTRLSIL.

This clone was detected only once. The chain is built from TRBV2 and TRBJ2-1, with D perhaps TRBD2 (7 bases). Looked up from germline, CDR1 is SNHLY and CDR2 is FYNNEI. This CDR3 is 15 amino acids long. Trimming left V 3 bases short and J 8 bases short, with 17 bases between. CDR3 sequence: CASSEQGRVGDEQFF. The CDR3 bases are TGTGCCAGCAGTGAGCAGGGGAGGGTGGGCGATGAGCAGTTCTTC.

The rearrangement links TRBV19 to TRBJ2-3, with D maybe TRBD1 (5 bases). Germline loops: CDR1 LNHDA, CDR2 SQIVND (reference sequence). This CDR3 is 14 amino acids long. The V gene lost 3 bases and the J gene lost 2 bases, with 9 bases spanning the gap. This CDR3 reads CASSIGRVTDTQYF. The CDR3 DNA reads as TGTGCCAGTAGTATTGGCAGGGTCACAGATACGCAGTATTTT. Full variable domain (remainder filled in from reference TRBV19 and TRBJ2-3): DGGITQSPKYLFRKEGQNVTLSCEQNLNHDAMYWYRQDPGQGLRLIYYSQIVNDFQKGDIAEGYSVSREKKESFPLTVTSAQKNPTAFYLCASSIGRVTDTQYFGPGTRLTVL.

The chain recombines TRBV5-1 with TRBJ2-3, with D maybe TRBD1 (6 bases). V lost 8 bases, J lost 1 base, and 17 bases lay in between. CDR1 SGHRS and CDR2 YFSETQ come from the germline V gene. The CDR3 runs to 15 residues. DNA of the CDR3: TGCGCCAGTTTACTCAGGGGAGTTGGCACAGATACGCAGTATTTT. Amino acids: CASLLRGVGTDTQYF.

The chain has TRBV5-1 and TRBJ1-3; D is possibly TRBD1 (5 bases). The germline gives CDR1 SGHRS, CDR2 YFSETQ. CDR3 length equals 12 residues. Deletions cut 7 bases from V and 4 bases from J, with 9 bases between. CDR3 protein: CASAGTGNTIYF. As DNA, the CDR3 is TGCGCCAGCGCGGGGACGGGAAACACCATATATTTT.

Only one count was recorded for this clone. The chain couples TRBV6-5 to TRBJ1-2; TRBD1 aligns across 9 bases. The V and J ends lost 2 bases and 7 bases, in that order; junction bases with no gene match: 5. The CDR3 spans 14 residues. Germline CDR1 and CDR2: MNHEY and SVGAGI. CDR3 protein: CASSYRDRETGYTF. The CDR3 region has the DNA TGTGCCAGCAGTTACCGGGACAGGGAGACTGGCTACACCTTC.

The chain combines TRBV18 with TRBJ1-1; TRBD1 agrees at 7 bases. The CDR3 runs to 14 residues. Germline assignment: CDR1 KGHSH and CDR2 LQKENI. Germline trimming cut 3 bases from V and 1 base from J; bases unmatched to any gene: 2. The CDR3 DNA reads TGTGCCAGCTCACCCGGGACAGAGAACACTGAAGCTTTCTTT. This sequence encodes CASSPGTENTEAFF.

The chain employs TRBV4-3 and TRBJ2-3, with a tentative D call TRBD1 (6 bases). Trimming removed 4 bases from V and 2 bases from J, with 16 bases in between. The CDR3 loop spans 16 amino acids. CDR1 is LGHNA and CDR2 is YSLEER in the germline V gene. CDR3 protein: CASSRISGHSTDTQYF. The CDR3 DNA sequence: TGCGCCAGCAGCCGCATATCGGGACACTCCACAGATACGCAGTATTTT.

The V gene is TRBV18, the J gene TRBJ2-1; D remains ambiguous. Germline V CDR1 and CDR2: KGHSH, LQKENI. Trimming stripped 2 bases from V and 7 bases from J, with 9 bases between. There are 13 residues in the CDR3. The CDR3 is CASSPAGRNEQFF. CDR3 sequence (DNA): TGTGCCAGCTCACCAGCAGGAAGAAATGAGCAGTTCTTC. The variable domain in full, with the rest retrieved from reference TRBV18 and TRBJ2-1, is NAGVMQNPRHLVRRRGQEARLRCSPMKGHSHVYWYRQLPEEGLKFMVYLQKENIIDESGMPKERFSAEFPKEGPSILRIQQVVRGDSAAYFCASSPAGRNEQFFGPGTRLTVL.

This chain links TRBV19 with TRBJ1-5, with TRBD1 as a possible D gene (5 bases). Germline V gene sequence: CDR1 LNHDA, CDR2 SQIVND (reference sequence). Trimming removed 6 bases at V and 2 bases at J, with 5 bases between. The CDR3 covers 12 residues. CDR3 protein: CASRQGNQPQHF. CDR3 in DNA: TGTGCCAGTAGACAGGGCAATCAGCCCCAGCATTTT.

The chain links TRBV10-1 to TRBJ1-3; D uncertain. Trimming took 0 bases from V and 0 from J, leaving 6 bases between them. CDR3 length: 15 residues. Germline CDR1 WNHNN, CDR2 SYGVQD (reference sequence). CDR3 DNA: TGCGCCAGCAGTGAGTCCGGCCGCTCTGGAAACACCATATATTTT. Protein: CASSESGRSGNTIYF.

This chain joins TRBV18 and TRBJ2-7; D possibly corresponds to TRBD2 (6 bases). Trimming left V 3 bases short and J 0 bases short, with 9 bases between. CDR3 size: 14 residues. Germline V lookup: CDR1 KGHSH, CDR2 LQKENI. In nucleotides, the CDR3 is TGTGCCAGCTCACCCTCTAGCGACTCCTACGAGCAGTACTTC. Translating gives CASSPSSDSYEQYF.

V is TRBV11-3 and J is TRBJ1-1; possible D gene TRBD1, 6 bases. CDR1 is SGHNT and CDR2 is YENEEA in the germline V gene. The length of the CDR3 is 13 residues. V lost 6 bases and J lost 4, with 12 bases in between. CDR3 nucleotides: TGTGCCAGCAGTCCCAGGGGCGGCACTGAAGCTTTCTTT. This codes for CASSPRGGTEAFF.

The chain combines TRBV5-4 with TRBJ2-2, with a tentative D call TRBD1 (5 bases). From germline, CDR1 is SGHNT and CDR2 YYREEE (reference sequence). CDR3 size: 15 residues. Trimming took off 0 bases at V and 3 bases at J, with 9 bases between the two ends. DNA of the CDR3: TGTGCCAGCAGCTTGGGGCTAGGGGACACCGGGGAGCTGTTTTTT. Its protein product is CASSLGLGDTGELFF.

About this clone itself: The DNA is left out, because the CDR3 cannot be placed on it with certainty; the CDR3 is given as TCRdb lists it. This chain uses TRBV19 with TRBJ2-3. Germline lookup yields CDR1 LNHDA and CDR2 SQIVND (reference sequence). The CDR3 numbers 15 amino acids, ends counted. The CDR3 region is CASSILASRTDTQYF.